Detailed here is one TCR beta chain. This clonotype was observed a handful of times. No antigen is known for it. Nothing much larger sits one base from this clone, and base qualities are not available. These data come from a study of response to subunit inactivated influenza vaccine (dated by TCRdb to the late 2010s). With respect to the entire study: To follow how T cells responded to a trivalent subunit inactivated influenza vaccine, the researchers relied on deep quantitative profiling of the T cell receptor repertoire. General conclusions and limits of the study: The authors suggested that each seasonal influenza vaccination may recruit only a limited number of new T cells.

The library was prepared using RT-PCR. The sequencer was an Illumina HiSeq 2500. TCRdb reran the public reads through fastp at Q25 and MiXCR, keeping productive beta chains. When rows share a CDR3 protein, they turn into one entry using the most common DNA and genes. This sample is represented by about 780,000 distinct CDR3 sequences; about a fifth of them were singletons. The ten largest account for about a tenth of the sample. Taken from cysteine to phenylalanine, the CDR3 has 16 residues. Only CDR3 DNA is held: 48 bases, read in frame from base 1. V gives up 0 bases and J gives up 6 bases, and the segment between their germline ends measures 15 bases. CDR1 LGHNA and CDR2 YSLEER were looked up in the germline V gene.

The chain joins TRBV4-3 to TRBJ2-1, and TRBD1 may be the D gene, going by 6 matching bases. This receptor was obtained from a man aged 50 or older who received an inactivated influenza vaccine. Donor details come from another sample of the same person, matched by shared clones. This sample comprised PBMCs from blood, obtained roughly 5 days after vaccination. The DNA is TGCGCCAGCAGCCAAGATGTAGGGGGTTCAGGCAATGAGCAGTTCTTC. It specifies CASSQDVGGSGNEQFF.